Listed here are 31 T cell receptor beta chains from one sample, sequenced in a study of cytomegalovirus exposure and HLA in healthy donors. Primers: 60 Vbeta forward and 13 Jbeta reverse. Method: immunoSEQ multiplex PCR; TCRdb's copy keeps in-frame clones and lacks some. This repertoire shows 120,000 or so clones, 81% found once; its top ten account for around 2.3%. Sequenced: PBMCs. These receptors all come from a woman aged 40 to 50 in good health and CMV-seronegative.

The rearrangement joins TRBV4-1 to TRBJ1-1; D is ambiguous. Germline lookup yields CDR1 MGHRA and CDR2 YSYEKL. Deletions cut 5 bases from V and 1 base from J, with 14 bases between. The CDR3 runs to 15 residues. The DNA of the CDR3 is TGCGCCAGCAGCTCCCCGGCACAGAAGAACACTGAAGCTTTCTTT. Its protein product is CASSSPAQKNTEAFF.

The chain combines TRBV29-1 with TRBJ1-1; D is possibly TRBD1 (5 bases). This CDR3 is built from 12 residues. Trimming pared 6 bases from V and 4 bases from J, leaving 12 bases between. Germline V gene lookup returns CDR1 SQVTM and CDR2 ANQGSEA. CDR3 nucleotide sequence: TGCAGCGTCAGTGGGGGGAGCACTGAAGCTTTCTTT. Protein sequence: CSVSGGSTEAFF.

The chain recombines TRBV7-9 with TRBJ2-5; weak D call: TRBD1 (6 bases). The CDR3 is made up of 16 amino acids. The germline gives CDR1 SEHNR, CDR2 FQNEAQ (reference sequence). V was clipped by 3 bases and J by 5 bases, with 19 bases between them. The CDR3 spells CASSLWGLPEKETQYF. The CDR3 region has the DNA TGTGCCAGCAGCTTGTGGGGGCTACCTGAAAAGGAGACCCAGTACTTC.

Details on this clone: Other DNA sequences in the sample encode the same CDR3. The V gene is TRBV13, the J gene TRBJ2-7, with D perhaps matching TRBD1 (5 bases). V shed 0 bases and J shed 7 bases, with 10 bases lying between them. The CDR3 has 13 residues. Germline V gene lookup returns CDR1 PRHDT and CDR2 FYEKMQ (reference sequence). CDR3 in amino acids: CASSLGGSGEQYF. The CDR3 DNA reads as TGTGCCAGCAGCTTAGGCGGGTCAGGGGAGCAGTACTTC.

CDR3 DNA: TGTGCCAGCAGCACCCATGGCAGGGGAGGGGAGACCCAGTACTTC. The encoded protein is CASSTHGRGGETQYF. The V gene is TRBV7-2, the J gene TRBJ2-5, with TRBD2 as a possible D gene (7 bases). Germline CDR1 SGHTA, CDR2 FQGNSA. Trimming took off 5 bases at V and 5 bases at J, with 18 bases between the two ends. CDR3 length: 15 amino acids.

This chain uses TRBV7-3 with TRBJ2-1, with TRBD1 as a possible D gene (6 bases). The V gene lost 5 bases and the J gene lost 11 bases, with 16 bases spanning the gap. CDR1 SGHTA and CDR2 FQGTGA come from the germline V gene. The length of the CDR3 is 13 residues. The CDR3 DNA follows: TGTGCCAGCAGCACAGGGACGGTAAAGAAGCAGTTCTTC. The encoded protein is CASSTGTVKKQFF.

This clone has more than one count but fewer than ten. The J gene is TRBJ1-1, the V gene TRBV5-6, with D unresolved. V gave up 2 bases and J gave up 0 bases, with 11 bases separating them. Germline loops: CDR1 SGHDT, CDR2 YYEEEE. The CDR3 is 15 amino acids. CDR3 loop: CASSFEQFMNTEAFF. The CDR3 DNA reads as TGTGCCAGCAGCTTCGAACAGTTCATGAACACTGAAGCTTTCTTT.

J is TRBJ2-3 and V is TRBV11-2; TRBD2 matches 7 bases. The V gene's germline CDR1 is SGHAT and CDR2 FQNNGV. The V and J ends lost 0 bases and 2 bases, in that order; junction bases with no gene match: 8. This CDR3 has 17 amino acids. The CDR3, as DNA: TGTGCCAGCAGCTTAGATTGGGCCGGGACTAACACAGATACGCAGTATTTT. Protein: CASSLDWAGTNTDTQYF. The full variable domain, completed using reference TRBV11-2 and TRBJ2-3, is EAGVAQSPRYKIIEKRQSVAFWCNPISGHATLYWYQQILGQGPKLLIQFQNNGVVDDSQLPKDRFSAERLKGVDSTLKIQPAKLEDSAVYLCASSLDWAGTNTDTQYFGPGTRLTVL.

CDR3 nucleotide sequence: TGTGCCAGCAGCTCAGCGGGGGGGAGCGAGACCCAGTACTTC. Translation: CASSSAGGSETQYF. V usage is TRBV7-9 and J usage is TRBJ2-5; 10 bases are a match to TRBD2. The CDR3 spans 14 residues. Looked up from germline, CDR1 is SEHNR and CDR2 is FQNEAQ (reference sequence). J lost 5 bases, V lost 4 bases, and 4 bases had no gene match.

This chain links TRBV2 with TRBJ2-7, with TRBD2 identical over 8 bases. There are 13 residues in the CDR3. Germline CDR1 reads SNHLY; CDR2 reads FYNNEI. V shed 10 bases, J shed 2 bases, and the junction held 7 bases outside the gene matches. The CDR3: CAMIKRETYEQYF. The CDR3 coding sequence is TGTGCCATGATAAAGCGGGAGACCTACGAGCAGTACTTC.

The chain is built from TRBV6-5 and TRBJ2-5; D perhaps matches TRBD1 (5 bases). V was trimmed by 2 bases and J by 5 bases, leaving 12 bases between them. The germline V gene encodes CDR1 MNHEY and CDR2 SVGAGI. The CDR3 contains 14 residues. The CDR3 spells CASSYVSGLETQYF. The CDR3 DNA reads TGTGCCAGCAGTTACGTATCAGGGCTGGAGACCCAGTACTTC.

This clone turned up a few times. The chain recombines TRBV7-3 with TRBJ2-2, with D unclear. This CDR3 has 18 residues. Germline assignment: CDR1 SGHTA and CDR2 FQGTGA. Deletions cut 5 bases from V and 5 bases from J, with 24 bases between. This CDR3 is CASSPLAVGPGWTGELFF. CDR3 coding DNA: TGTGCCAGCAGCCCACTGGCCGTGGGTCCCGGGTGGACCGGGGAGCTGTTTTTT.

This chain links TRBV10-3 with TRBJ2-5, with D possibly matching TRBD2 (6 bases). Germline assignment: CDR1 ENHRY and CDR2 SYGVKD. This CDR3 has 14 residues. Deletions cut 0 bases from V and 5 bases from J, with 10 bases between. The CDR3 spells CAISESGGDETQYF. DNA of the CDR3: TGTGCCATCAGTGAGTCGGGCGGGGACGAGACCCAGTACTTC.

V gene TRBV12-5 combines with J gene TRBJ1-3, with TRBD1 identical over 9 bases. From germline, CDR1 is LGHNT and CDR2 FRNRAP. The CDR3 consists of 15 residues. V trimming: 6 bases; J trimming: 3 bases; junction bases outside the gene matches: 6. As DNA, the CDR3 is TGTGCTAGTGGCCCAGGGACAGGGAGTGGAAACACCATATATTTT. Translated: CASGPGTGSGNTIYF.

The chain is built from TRBV10-2 and TRBJ2-2, with 7 bases fitting TRBD2. Losses at the gene ends were 6 bases for V and 2 bases for J; bases not matched to a gene: 12. There are 17 residues in the CDR3. Germline V lookup: CDR1 WSHSY, CDR2 SAAADI. In nucleotides, the CDR3 is TGCGCCAGCAGCTCCACCCGGGCGGGAGTCAACACCGGGGAGCTGTTTTTT. Translation gives CASSSTRAGVNTGELFF.

This rearrangement joins TRBV27 to TRBJ2-5; tentative D call: TRBD2 (5 bases). Deletions cut 1 base from V and 5 bases from J, with 11 bases between. The CDR3 runs to 14 residues. CDR1 and CDR2 (germline): MNHEY, SMNVEV (reference sequence). The CDR3 is CASSLFRGYETQYF. The CDR3 region has the DNA TGTGCCAGCAGTTTATTCCGGGGTTATGAGACCCAGTACTTC.

The CDR3 coding sequence is TGTGCCAGCAGTTCGGACAAGGGTAGCAATCAGCCCCAGCATTTT. Translating it yields CASSSDKGSNQPQHF. The rearrangement joins TRBV7-9 to TRBJ1-5, with D possibly being TRBD1 (5 bases). The CDR3 consists of 15 residues. V lost 6 bases, J lost 0 bases, and 12 bases lay in between. Germline V gene lookup returns CDR1 SEHNR and CDR2 FQNEAQ (reference sequence).

This chain connects TRBV6-4 to TRBJ2-3; 8 bases fit TRBD2. CDR3 size: 15 residues. Germline CDR1 is MRHNA and CDR2 is SNTAGT. V shed 5 bases, J shed 1 base, and the junction held 5 bases outside the gene matches. CDR3 in amino acids: CASSQKLAGTDTQYF. The CDR3 bases are TGTGCCAGCAGTCAGAAACTAGCGGGCACAGATACGCAGTATTTT.

The CDR3 nucleotides are TGCGCCAGCAGCCAAGGGCAGGGAATTGAAAAACTGTTTTTT. This encodes CASSQGQGIEKLFF. This chain uses TRBV4-1 with TRBJ1-4; TRBD1 is a possible D gene (5 bases). Deletions cut 1 base from V and 7 bases from J, with 10 bases between. Germline lookup yields CDR1 MGHRA and CDR2 YSYEKL. The CDR3 has 14 residues.

The V gene is TRBV12-5, the J gene TRBJ2-4, with D perhaps TRBD2 (6 bases). CDR3 length equals 16 residues. V lost 3 bases and J 1 base, leaving 13 bases between the germline ends. Germline V gene sequence: CDR1 LGHNT, CDR2 FRNRAP. CDR3 bases: TGTGCTAGTGGTTTCACGATGGCGGGGGCCAAAAACATTCAGTACTTC. Its translation is CASGFTMAGAKNIQYF.

This sequence joins TRBV30 and TRBJ1-2; TRBD1 agrees at 8 bases. The length of the CDR3 is 12 residues. V shed 3 bases, J shed 8 bases, and the junction held 5 bases outside the gene matches. Germline CDR1 reads GTSNPN; CDR2 reads SVGIG (reference sequence). CDR3 in amino acids: CAWSRTGSGYTF. The DNA of the CDR3 is TGTGCCTGGAGCCGGACAGGGAGCGGCTACACCTTC.

The chain couples TRBV7-2 to TRBJ2-7, with 10 bases identical to TRBD2. Germline CDR1 reads SGHTA; CDR2 reads FQGNSA. J gave up 3 bases and V 1 base, and 6 bases lay outside the gene matches. The CDR3 has 16 residues. This chain's CDR3 is CASSLEYGTSVYEQYF. Written as DNA, the CDR3 is TGTGCCAGCAGCTTAGAATATGGGACTAGCGTCTACGAGCAGTACTTC.

V usage is TRBV6-5 and J usage is TRBJ2-1, with 7 bases that match TRBD1. V trimming: 7 bases; J trimming: 4 bases; junction bases outside the gene matches: 7. The V gene's germline CDR1 is MNHEY and CDR2 SVGAGI. There are 14 residues in the CDR3. The DNA of the CDR3 is TGTGCCAGCACCCGGACAGGACCTTACAATGAGCAGTTCTTC. As protein: CASTRTGPYNEQFF.

V usage is TRBV7-2 and J usage is TRBJ2-6; D perhaps matches TRBD1 (6 bases). The CDR3 covers 16 residues. Germline V gene sequence: CDR1 SGHTA, CDR2 FQGNSA. V lost 2 bases to trimming and J lost 1 base, with 9 bases between them. CDR3 in DNA: TGTGCCAGCAGCTTAACAGGGTCGTCTGGGGCCAACGTCCTGACTTTC. It translates to CASSLTGSSGANVLTF.

The J gene is TRBJ1-2, the V gene TRBV7-9, with D maybe TRBD1 (5 bases). This CDR3 has 14 residues. Germline CDR1 is SEHNR and CDR2 is FQNEAQ (reference sequence). V was cut by 3 bases and J by 2 bases, with 10 bases left in between. The CDR3 sequence is CASSLSGANYGYTF. CDR3 DNA: TGTGCCAGCAGCTTGAGCGGGGCGAACTATGGCTACACCTTC.

This clone occurred once. The rearrangement joins TRBV5-6 to TRBJ1-4; 9 bases line up with TRBD1. The CDR3 has 12 residues. Per germline, CDR1 SGHDT and CDR2 YYEEEE. With 3 bases clipped from V and 12 bases from J, the junction kept 3 bases outside the gene matches. CDR3 sequence (DNA): TGTGCCAGCAGCTCTCGACAGGGGGAACTGTTTTTT. Encoded protein: CASSSRQGELFF.

The CDR3 here is CASSFDRDNSPLHF. CDR3 coding DNA: TGTGCCAGCAGCTTCGACAGGGATAATTCACCCCTCCACTTT. The genes are TRBV7-9 and TRBJ1-6; TRBD1 agrees at 7 bases. With V trimmed by 3 bases and J by 5 bases, 1 base remained unmatched. The CDR3 is 14 amino acids. The germline V gene has CDR1 SEHNR and CDR2 FQNEAQ (reference sequence).

V is TRBV5-1 and J is TRBJ1-6, with 7 positions matching TRBD1. Looked up from germline, CDR1 is SGHRS and CDR2 is YFSETQ. V gave up 0 bases and J gave up 10 bases; unmatched junction bases: 7. The CDR3 extends over 15 amino acids. CDR3 nucleotide sequence: TGCGCCAGCAGCTTGGAACAGGGGATAGGCTCACCCCTCCACTTT. Encoded protein: CASSLEQGIGSPLHF.

The V and J genes are TRBV9 and TRBJ2-1; D perhaps matches TRBD1 (5 bases). CDR3 length: 15 amino acids. Trimming pared 4 bases from V and 2 bases from J, leaving 13 bases between. Germline CDR1 and CDR2: SGDLS and YYNGEE. CDR3 protein: CASSPSSGPYNEQFF. The DNA of the CDR3 is TGTGCCAGCAGCCCATCATCAGGGCCCTACAATGAGCAGTTCTTC.

This sequence joins TRBV5-1 and TRBJ2-1, with TRBD2 matching 8 bases. V lost 4 bases to trimming and J lost 1 base; unmatched junction nucleotides: 4. The CDR3 sequence is 15 residues long. Germline V gene data show CDR1 as SGHRS and CDR2 as YFSETQ. The CDR3 spells CASSGSGGSYNEQFF. The CDR3 coding sequence is TGCGCCAGCAGCGGAAGCGGGGGATCCTACAATGAGCAGTTCTTC.

The chain uses TRBV18 and TRBJ2-1, with TRBD1 identical over 8 bases. This CDR3 is built from 18 residues. Trimming at V came to 3 bases and at J to 7 bases, leaving 17 bases not matched to a gene. In germline, CDR1 is KGHSH, CDR2 LQKENI. DNA of the CDR3: TGTGCCAGCTCACCCACCCCGATGCAACAGGGGGGATTGAATGAGCAGTTCTTC. It encodes CASSPTPMQQGGLNEQFF.